The 3 T cell receptor beta chains presented below share a single source sample, sequenced in a study of CD8+ T cells in alopecia areata. The sample's treatment: oral pan-JAK inhibitor, 5-10 mg twice daily. Reverse transcribed after extraction, RNA yielded cDNA as the sequencing template. Profiled with immunoSEQ multiplex PCR; TCRdb holds only in-frame clones, not every one. The data hold under 200,000 clones, with 60% observed a single time. This material consisted of CD4+ T cells sorted from blood, taken at week 24, from a patient treated with tofacitinib. Receptors were obtained from a human donor with alopecia areata.

V usage is TRBV25-1 and J usage is TRBJ1-1, with D tentatively TRBD1 (6 bases). The V gene's germline CDR1 is MGHDK and CDR2 SYGVNS. CDR3 length equals 14 residues. Deletions cut 4 bases from V and 1 base from J, with 10 bases between. CDR3 sequence reads: CASSVLGANTEAFF. In nucleotides, the CDR3 is TGTGCCAGCAGTGTTCTGGGGGCGAACACTGAAGCTTTCTTT.

In this sample, this clone turned up once. This chain links TRBV5-1 with TRBJ1-1; D uncertain. The CDR3 is made up of 13 amino acids. Trimming took 1 base from V and 6 from J, leaving 10 bases between them. Per the germline V gene, CDR1 is SGHRS and CDR2 is YFSETQ. The CDR3 is CASSLNYGSEAFF. Here the CDR3 DNA reads TGCGCCAGCAGCTTGAACTACGGGTCTGAAGCTTTCTTT. The variable domain in full, with the rest retrieved from reference TRBV5-1 and TRBJ1-1, is KAGVTQTPRYLIKTRGQQVTLSCSPISGHRSVSWYQQTPGQGLQFLFEYFSETQRNKGNFPGRFSGRQFSNSRSEMNVSTLELGDSALYLCASSLNYGSEAFFGQGTRLTVV.

V is TRBV14 and J is TRBJ2-3; D possibly corresponds to TRBD1 (6 bases). V lost 4 bases and J 6 bases, leaving 23 bases between the germline ends. CDR1 and CDR2 from the germline V gene are SGHDN and FVKESK. The CDR3 contains 17 residues. CDR3 protein: CASSRGPNRERRDTQYF. CDR3 bases: TGTGCCAGCAGCCGGGGTCCGAACAGGGAGCGTAGGGATACGCAGTATTTT. The entire variable domain, with the rest obtained from reference TRBV14 and TRBJ2-3, is as follows: EAGVTQFPSHSVIEKGQTVTLRCDPISGHDNLYWYRRVMGKEIKFLLHFVKESKQDESGMPNNRFLAERTGGTYSTLKVQPAELEDSGVYFCASSRGPNRERRDTQYFGPGTRLTVL.